The rows below give T cell receptor beta chains drawn from one sample of a study of blood T cell repertoires in COVID-19. TCRdb's table, derived via immunoSEQ multiplex PCR, lists solely in-frame clones and lacks some. The sample has about 160,000 clones, 70% to 85% seen once. The material sequenced was peripheral blood. The receptors originated from a woman older than 75 with acute or convalescent COVID-19. The CDR3 runs from the conserved cysteine through the conserved F or W. A D gene is named only where the DNA matches it firmly. Expanded clones get a size class; other rows say once, few or many, or leave the size out.

J gene: TRBJ1-6
clone size: NA
V gene: TRBV5-1
D gene: TRBD1
CDR3 protein: CASSRTGDNSPLHF
CDR3 DNA: TGCGCCAGCAGCCGGACAGGGGATAATTCACCCCTCCACTTT

J gene: TRBJ1-2
clone size: NA
V gene: TRBV2
D gene: TRBD1
CDR3 protein: CASTPEPDRFCF
CDR3 DNA: TGCGCCAGCACACCCGAGCCGGACAGGTTCTGCTTC

J gene: TRBJ1-1
clone size: NA
V gene: TRBV18
D gene: NA
CDR3 protein: CASSPPIGLADTEAFF
CDR3 DNA: TGTGCCAGCTCACCACCGATAGGACTGGCCGACACTGAAGCTTTCTTT

J gene: TRBJ2-5
clone size: NA
V gene: TRBV24-1
D gene: TRBD1
CDR3 protein: CATSDFGQGLETQYF
CDR3 DNA: TGTGCCACCAGTGATTTCGGACAGGGACTGGAGACCCAGTACTTC

J gene: TRBJ2-2
clone size: NA
V gene: TRBV15
D gene: TRBD1
CDR3 protein: CATSRDRGQVGELFF
CDR3 DNA: TGTGCCACCAGCAGAGACAGGGGGCAGGTCGGGGAGCTGTTTTTT

J gene: TRBJ2-3
clone size: NA
V gene: TRBV11-3
D gene: TRBD2
CDR3 protein: CASSQEGTSEHTQYF
CDR3 DNA: TGTGCCAGCAGCCAGGAGGGGACTAGCGAACATACGCAGTATTTT

J gene: TRBJ1-1
clone size: NA
V gene: TRBV29-1
D gene: TRBD1
CDR3 protein: CSVVRQGADTEAFF
CDR3 DNA: TGCAGCGTTGTCCGACAGGGGGCGGACACTGAAGCTTTCTTT

J gene: TRBJ1-2
clone size: few
V gene: TRBV19
D gene: TRBD1
CDR3 protein: CASSAGAGTGKIYGYTF
CDR3 DNA: TGTGCCAGTAGTGCGGGCGCCGGGACAGGGAAGATATATGGCTACACCTTC

J gene: TRBJ2-7
clone size: NA
V gene: TRBV6-5
D gene: TRBD2
CDR3 protein: CASSRTSGRYEQYF
CDR3 DNA: TGTGCCAGCAGTCGGACTAGCGGGAGGTACGAGCAGTACTTC

J gene: TRBJ1-2
clone size: NA
V gene: TRBV14
D gene: NA
CDR3 protein: CASSELGGGSGYTF
CDR3 DNA: TGTGCCAGCAGCGAACTCGGGGGGGGCAGCGGCTACACCTTC

J gene: TRBJ2-7
clone size: NA
V gene: TRBV12-3/TRBV12-4
D gene: NA
CDR3 protein: CASSLNRVYEQYF
CDR3 DNA: TGTGCCAGCAGTTTAAACAGGGTCTACGAGCAGTACTTC

J gene: TRBJ2-7
clone size: NA
V gene: TRBV2
D gene: TRBD2
CDR3 protein: CASSPASGSSYEQYF
CDR3 DNA: TGTGCCAGCAGCCCGGCTAGCGGGTCCTCCTACGAGCAGTACTTC

J gene: TRBJ1-1
clone size: NA
V gene: TRBV6-2/TRBV6-3
D gene: TRBD1
CDR3 protein: CASSPATGVRNTEAFF
CDR3 DNA: TGTGCCAGCAGCCCCGCCACAGGGGTTCGGAACACTGAAGCTTTCTTT

J gene: TRBJ2-1
clone size: few
V gene: TRBV19
D gene: TRBD2
CDR3 protein: CASSSRDYRPYNEQFF
CDR3 DNA: TGTGCCAGTAGTAGCCGGGACTACCGGCCCTACAATGAGCAGTTCTTC

J gene: TRBJ1-3
clone size: NA
V gene: TRBV9
D gene: NA
CDR3 protein: CASSLDNSGNTIYF
CDR3 DNA: TGTGCCAGCAGCTTGGACAACTCTGGAAACACCATATATTTT

J gene: TRBJ2-7
clone size: NA
V gene: TRBV15
D gene: NA
CDR3 protein: CATSREDSYEQYF
CDR3 DNA: TGTGCCACCAGCAGAGAGGACAGCTACGAGCAGTACTTC

J gene: TRBJ1-4
clone size: NA
V gene: TRBV7-2
D gene: NA
CDR3 protein: CASSFRVRDEKLFF
CDR3 DNA: TGTGCCAGCAGCTTCAGGGTTAGGGATGAAAAACTGTTTTTT

J gene: TRBJ1-1
clone size: NA
V gene: TRBV6-7
D gene: TRBD1
CDR3 protein: CASSYSGGGRKAFF
CDR3 DNA: TGTGCCAGCAGTTACTCAGGGGGCGGCCGGAAAGCTTTCTTT

J gene: TRBJ2-5
clone size: once
V gene: TRBV4-1
D gene: TRBD1
CDR3 protein: CASSQDKGTGGIGGVETQYF
CDR3 DNA: TGCGCCAGCAGCCAAGATAAAGGGACAGGGGGCATTGGAGGGGTGGAGACCCAGTACTTC

J gene: TRBJ2-1
clone size: NA
V gene: TRBV19
D gene: TRBD2
CDR3 protein: CASSPWGAGGPNEQFF
CDR3 DNA: TGTGCCAGTAGTCCCTGGGGAGCGGGAGGGCCAAATGAGCAGTTCTTC

J gene: TRBJ2-7
clone size: NA
V gene: TRBV5-5
D gene: TRBD2
CDR3 protein: CASSGTSGRAYEQYF
CDR3 DNA: TGTGCCAGCAGCGGAACTAGCGGGAGAGCCTACGAGCAGTACTTC

J gene: TRBJ2-2
clone size: few
V gene: TRBV11-2
D gene: TRBD2
CDR3 protein: CASSLGLAGGAGELFF
CDR3 DNA: TGTGCCAGCAGCTTAGGACTAGCGGGAGGAGCCGGGGAGCTGTTTTTT

J gene: TRBJ1-2
clone size: NA
V gene: TRBV7-8
D gene: TRBD1
CDR3 protein: CASSTDRDYGYTF
CDR3 DNA: TGTGCCAGCAGCACAGACAGGGACTATGGCTACACCTTC

J gene: TRBJ2-3
clone size: NA
V gene: TRBV7-2
D gene: NA
CDR3 protein: CASSSRDTQYF
CDR3 DNA: TGTGCCAGCAGCTCCCGAGATACGCAGTATTTT

J gene: TRBJ2-3
clone size: NA
V gene: TRBV5-8
D gene: TRBD2
CDR3 protein: CASSSRLAGDSDTQYF
CDR3 DNA: TGTGCCAGCAGCTCACGACTAGCGGGAGATTCAGATACGCAGTATTTT

J gene: TRBJ2-3
clone size: NA
V gene: TRBV11-2
D gene: NA
CDR3 protein: CASSLVGDTQYF
CDR3 DNA: TGTGCCAGCAGCTTAGTCGGGGATACGCAGTATTTT

J gene: TRBJ2-7
clone size: NA
V gene: TRBV10-3
D gene: TRBD1
CDR3 protein: CAITAGTGKNEQYF
CDR3 DNA: TGTGCCATCACCGCCGGGACAGGGAAAAACGAGCAGTACTTC

J gene: TRBJ1-5
clone size: NA
V gene: TRBV23-1
D gene: NA
CDR3 protein: CASSQAIGENQPQHF
CDR3 DNA: TGCGCCAGCAGTCAAGCGATTGGAGAAAATCAGCCCCAGCATTTT

J gene: TRBJ1-3
clone size: once
V gene: TRBV19
D gene: NA
CDR3 protein: CASSTSDILFSGNTIYF
CDR3 DNA: TGTGCCAGTAGTACCTCGGACATCCTTTTCTCTGGAAACACCATATATTTT

J gene: TRBJ2-3
clone size: few
V gene: TRBV11-2
D gene: TRBD2
CDR3 protein: CASSSELASAQYF
CDR3 DNA: TGTGCCAGCAGCTCAGAACTAGCGTCGGCGCAGTATTTT

J gene: TRBJ1-4
clone size: NA
V gene: TRBV30
D gene: NA
CDR3 protein: CAWSVRGGTNEKLFF
CDR3 DNA: TGTGCCTGGAGTGTACGGGGTGGAACTAATGAAAAACTGTTTTTT

J gene: TRBJ2-2
clone size: NA
V gene: TRBV5-1
D gene: TRBD2
CDR3 protein: CASSLLPGLAGSNTGELFF
CDR3 DNA: TGCGCCAGCAGCTTGCTCCCCGGACTAGCGGGATCGAACACCGGGGAGCTGTTTTTT

J gene: TRBJ1-2
clone size: NA
V gene: TRBV30
D gene: NA
CDR3 protein: CAWSVLVGYTF
CDR3 DNA: TGTGCCTGGAGTGTACTAGTTGGCTACACCTTC

J gene: TRBJ2-1
clone size: NA
V gene: TRBV5-1
D gene: NA
CDR3 protein: CASSLVPASAPGEQFF
CDR3 DNA: TGCGCCAGCAGCTTGGTTCCGGCTAGCGCCCCAGGTGAGCAGTTCTTC

J gene: TRBJ1-2
clone size: NA
V gene: TRBV6-1
D gene: NA
CDR3 protein: CASSEREGGVETF
CDR3 DNA: TGTGCCAGCAGTGAAAGGGAGGGGGGGGTTGAAACCTTC

J gene: TRBJ2-2
clone size: many
V gene: TRBV29-1
D gene: TRBD1
CDR3 protein: CSVETGSNTGELFF
CDR3 DNA: TGCAGCGTTGAGACAGGGTCGAACACCGGGGAGCTGTTTTTT

J gene: TRBJ1-6
clone size: NA
V gene: TRBV2
D gene: TRBD1
CDR3 protein: CASSRQGAGNSPLHF
CDR3 DNA: TGTGCCAGCAGTAGACAGGGGGCTGGAAATTCACCCCTCCACTTT

J gene: TRBJ2-4
clone size: NA
V gene: TRBV19
D gene: NA
CDR3 protein: CASSIDLGAALAKNIQYF
CDR3 DNA: TGTGCCAGTAGTATAGATCTCGGAGCGGCTCTAGCCAAAAACATTCAGTACTTC

J gene: TRBJ1-3
clone size: NA
V gene: TRBV29-1
D gene: NA
CDR3 protein: CSAQVDSGNTIYF
CDR3 DNA: TGCAGCGCACAGGTAGACTCTGGAAACACCATATATTTT

J gene: TRBJ1-2
clone size: once
V gene: TRBV5-1
D gene: TRBD1
CDR3 protein: CASSIGTDYGYTF
CDR3 DNA: TGCGCCAGCAGCATTGGGACAGATTATGGCTACACCTTC

J gene: TRBJ2-1
clone size: NA
V gene: TRBV5-1
D gene: TRBD2
CDR3 protein: CASSPGGVGYNEQFF
CDR3 DNA: TGCGCCAGCAGTCCCGGGGGGGTCGGCTACAATGAGCAGTTCTTC

J gene: TRBJ1-5
clone size: NA
V gene: TRBV6-5
D gene: NA
CDR3 protein: CASSPSEYQPQHF
CDR3 DNA: TGTGCCAGCAGCCCCAGCGAGTATCAGCCCCAGCATTTT

J gene: TRBJ1-1
clone size: few
V gene: TRBV27
D gene: NA
CDR3 protein: CASWVGSTEAFF
CDR3 DNA: TGTGCCAGCTGGGTAGGGAGCACTGAAGCTTTCTTT

J gene: TRBJ1-2
clone size: NA
V gene: TRBV7-6
D gene: NA
CDR3 protein: CASSQVGGDGYTF
CDR3 DNA: TGTGCCAGCAGCCAGGTGGGGGGAGATGGCTACACCTTC

J gene: TRBJ1-1
clone size: NA
V gene: TRBV12-3/TRBV12-4
D gene: NA
CDR3 protein: CASSDSGGIGAFF
CDR3 DNA: TGTGCCAGCAGTGACTCGGGAGGTATTGGAGCTTTCTTT

J gene: TRBJ1-2
clone size: NA
V gene: TRBV19
D gene: TRBD1
CDR3 protein: CASRKPGQGNYGYTF
CDR3 DNA: TGTGCCAGTAGGAAACCGGGACAGGGGAACTATGGCTACACCTTC

J gene: TRBJ2-1
clone size: NA
V gene: TRBV27
D gene: TRBD2
CDR3 protein: CASRLNGAGVHEQFF
CDR3 DNA: TGTGCCAGCAGGCTGAATGGGGCGGGAGTGCATGAGCAGTTCTTC

J gene: TRBJ2-3
clone size: NA
V gene: TRBV7-9
D gene: TRBD2
CDR3 protein: CASSLATSNTDTQYF
CDR3 DNA: TGTGCCAGCAGCTTAGCGACTAGCAACACAGATACGCAGTATTTT

J gene: TRBJ1-5
clone size: NA
V gene: TRBV6-5
D gene: NA
CDR3 protein: CASSLAGNQPQHF
CDR3 DNA: TGTGCCAGCAGTTTGGCAGGGAATCAGCCCCAGCATTTT

J gene: TRBJ1-1
clone size: NA
V gene: TRBV5-4
D gene: NA
CDR3 protein: CASSLFRVNTEAFF
CDR3 DNA: TGTGCCAGCAGCTTGTTCAGGGTAAACACTGAAGCTTTCTTT

J gene: TRBJ2-1
clone size: NA
V gene: TRBV7-2
D gene: NA
CDR3 protein: CASSLGGSADSQFF
CDR3 DNA: TGTGCCAGCAGCTTAGGAGGGAGTGCGGACAGTCAGTTCTTC

J gene: TRBJ2-1
clone size: NA
V gene: TRBV12-3/TRBV12-4
D gene: NA
CDR3 protein: CASSSLGNEQFF
CDR3 DNA: TGTGCCAGCAGTTCACTAGGGAATGAGCAGTTCTTC

J gene: TRBJ1-2
clone size: NA
V gene: TRBV9
D gene: NA
CDR3 protein: CASSVATGNGYTF
CDR3 DNA: TGTGCCAGCAGCGTAGCTACAGGGAATGGCTACACCTTC

J gene: TRBJ2-1
clone size: NA
V gene: TRBV15
D gene: TRBD1
CDR3 protein: CATSRDGQATYNEQFF
CDR3 DNA: TGTGCCACCAGCAGAGACGGACAGGCCACCTACAATGAGCAGTTCTTC